This T cell receptor beta chain was identified during a study of shared clonotypes between healthy human individuals. Regarding the study as a whole: Researchers found naive subsets generally carried larger estimated richness than memory subsets.

Details on this clone: Its specificity is not known.

The protocol was immunoSEQ multiplex PCR, while the TCRdb copy is restricted to in-frame clones and leaves out a portion. The sample lists a few million clones, 80% to 95% occurring once. V lost 5 bases, J lost 4 bases, and 17 bases lay in between. Germline V gene lookup returns CDR1 MDHEN and CDR2 SYDVKM. This CDR3 region has 15 residues. The sample consisted of naive CD4+ T cells from PBMCs. The subset was: CD45RA+ positively selected. The chain uses TRBV28 and TRBJ1-1, with a possible D match to TRBD1 (5 bases). The clonotype comes from a man between 18 and 35 years old in good health. Some clones in this sample may be carry-over from other donors' samples. This CDR3 reads CASSLPGTLSTEAFF. CDR3 bases: TGTGCCAGCAGTCTGCCCGGGACGTTGAGCACTGAAGCTTTCTTT.